This TCR beta chain is from a study of T-cell reconstitution after alpha-beta-depleted transplantation in children. The table lists this clonotype with many counts. The target antigen is unknown. Construction of the TCRbeta library involved unique molecular identifiers. TCRdb reanalysed the PCR reads using MiXCR and keeps one entry per CDR3 protein. The sample holds approximately 500,000 distinct CDR3 sequences, about 11% seen once. V lost 5 bases to trimming and J lost 3 bases; unmatched junction nucleotides: 8. Germline V gene lookup returns CDR1 PRHDT and CDR2 FYEKMQ (reference sequence). This CDR3 is built from 17 residues. General study points: T-cell numbers and diversity, one year after transplant, stemmed largely from T cells that were newly produced.

The input for sequencing was PBMCs, taken before TCRalphabeta/CD19-depleted stem cell transplant. This sequence was found in a child younger than 10 with inherited bone marrow failure, due to receive a stem cell transplant. The chain has TRBV13 and TRBJ2-1; TRBD2 agrees at 12 bases. The CDR3 coding sequence is TGTGCCAGCAGCCCCCTAGCGGGAGGGCCCGACTACAATGAGCAGTTCTTC. Translated, it gives CASSPLAGGPDYNEQFF.